This TCR beta chain was captured by sequencing in a study of shared clonotypes between healthy human individuals. Study-wide context: CD8 memory received one plate per donor, CD8 naive two, CD4 memory three and CD4 naive three. General study findings and limits: A few donors had 4% to 5% of their naive CD4 clonotypes in common.

Into CD45RA+ naive and CD45RA-negative memory subsets, the CD4+ cells were split. An even split of each subset's genomic DNA across several immunoSEQ plates was performed. Produced via immunoSEQ multiplex PCR; TCRdb's table is partial and in-frame only. This sample yields 150,000 to 200,000 clones, of which 80% to 95% are seen a single time; around 0.067% belongs to the top ten. About this clone: Its antigen is undetermined.

Trimming took off 5 bases at V and 5 bases at J, with 22 bases between the two ends. Germline V gene lookup returns CDR1 ENHRY and CDR2 SYGVKD. This CDR3 is 18 amino acids long. The gene calls are TRBV10-3 and TRBJ2-6; D is unresolved. This clonotype originated in a woman in her thirties in good health. Source material: naive CD4+ T cells sorted from blood. Subset specified: CD45RA+ positively selected. CDR3 nucleotides: TGTGCCATCAGTCACCAAATCTGTATACAAAGTCGGGCCAACGTCCTGACTTTC. Protein: CAISHQICIQSRANVLTF.